This T cell receptor (beta chain) originates from a study of blood T cell repertoires in COVID-19. Study-wide background: COVID-19 samples from acute and convalescent phases originated in the United States, Italy and Spain. T cells, B-cell-depleted T cells, or PBMCs supplied cDNA or gDNA.

In the authors' methods: Scientists estimated how many nucleated cells there were by amplifying reference gene primers. Assay used: immunoSEQ multiplex PCR; TCRdb lists only in-frame clones, some missing. The V and J calls and clone size are taken from that table; D and trimming were inferred from the DNA. The sample lists tens of thousands of clones; approximately 81% were seen once. Unmatched junction bases numbered 5, after V lost 5 bases and J lost 4 bases. Per germline, CDR1 SGHTA and CDR2 FQGNSA. The CDR3 totals 15 residues. The origin of this receptor is a man older than 75 with acute or convalescent COVID-19. V is TRBV7-2 and J is TRBJ2-6; 7 bases fit TRBD1. The sample was peripheral blood. The CDR3 protein is CASSADRAGANVLTF. CDR3 nucleotides: TGTGCCAGCAGCGCCGACAGGGCCGGGGCCAACGTCCTGACTTTC.